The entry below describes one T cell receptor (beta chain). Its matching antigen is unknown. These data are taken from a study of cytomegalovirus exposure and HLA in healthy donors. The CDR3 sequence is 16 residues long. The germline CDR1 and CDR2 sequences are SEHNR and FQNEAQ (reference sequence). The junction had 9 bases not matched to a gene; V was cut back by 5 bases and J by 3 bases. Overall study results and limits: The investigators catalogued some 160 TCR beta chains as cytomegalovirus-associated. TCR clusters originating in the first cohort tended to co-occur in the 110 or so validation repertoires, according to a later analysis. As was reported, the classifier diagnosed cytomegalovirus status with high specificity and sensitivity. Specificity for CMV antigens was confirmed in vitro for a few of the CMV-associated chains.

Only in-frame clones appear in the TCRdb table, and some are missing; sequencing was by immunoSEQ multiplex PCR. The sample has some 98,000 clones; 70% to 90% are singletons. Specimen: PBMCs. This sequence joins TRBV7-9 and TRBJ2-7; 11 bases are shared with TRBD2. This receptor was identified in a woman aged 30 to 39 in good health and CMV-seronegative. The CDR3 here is CASSPRTSGSYYEQYF. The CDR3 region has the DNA TGTGCCAGCAGCCCCAGGACTAGCGGGTCTTACTACGAGCAGTACTTC.